The following is a T cell receptor beta chain sequence with its context. The target of this receptor is not known. No clone much larger than this one lies a single base away; base qualities are absent. The sample comes from a study of blood T cell repertoires in COVID-19 (dated by TCRdb to 2020 to 2021). Study-level background: Samples from collaborators originated in the United States, Italy and Spain and spanned both the acute and convalescent phases of COVID-19. Deeply sampled blood TCRbeta repertoires from subjects exposed to, actively infected with, or recovered from COVID-19 were included in the dataset. The material from the prospective study consisted of cDNA or gDNA derived from T cells, B-cell-depleted T cells, or PBMCs. A de-identified subject ID, COVID-19 status, age in years and sex were almost always included in the sample metadata. Samples were obtained from the ongoing ImmuneRACE study (first 160 participants) and from over 1,000 subjects provided by 6 global collaborators. A freely available public database, intended as a resource for researchers studying the immune response to SARS-CoV-2, is where the repertoires were released. Where available, HLA class I and class II types were obtained from metadata supplied by the sample provider rather than from assay-based typing. The paper as a whole reports these results and caveats: The amount of clinical and demographic metadata varied by source and participant and was provided uncurated.

The immunoSEQ Assay, a bias-controlled multiplex PCR, was used to amplify TCRbeta CDR3 regions from genomic DNA. In the source study's methods: Within the assay, amplification of reference gene primers was used to estimate how many nucleated cells each sample contained. To quantify the absolute abundance of each unique TCRbeta CDR3 rearrangement, sequence reads were collapsed and filtered. For each sample, productive Simpson clonality was calculated as the square root of Simpson's diversity index across productive rearrangements. Imported from immuneACCESS, the table was reduced by TCRdb to in-frame sequences with V and J called. These copies leave out some clones; in studies compared against another copy, an unresolved V gene accounts for under half, and the cause of the remainder is not known. That table supplies the V and J calls and clone size; D and trimming were determined from the DNA. The sample contains 200,000 to 250,000 clones, around 84% of them found a single time. 15% to 20% of the sample lies in the top ten.

Here V drops 5 bases and J drops 8 bases, and the junction holds 6 bases not matched to any gene. Taken from cysteine to phenylalanine, the CDR3 has 13 residues. Left in the record is the CDR3 DNA by itself, 39 bases read in frame from the first base. Whole blood was collected in K2EDTA tubes by collaborating institutions according to the institutions' own protocols. For TCRbeta analysis, collaborators shipped samples in one of three forms: frozen whole blood, isolated PBMCs, or DNA extracted from either of those sample types. Input material: peripheral blood. The rearrangement combines TRBV12-3 or TRBV12-4 with TRBJ1-2, with 9 bases in between that match TRBD1. The receptor comes from a woman over 75 with active or convalescent COVID-19. For the CDR3, the sequence is CASSLTGGLGYTF. At the DNA level, the sequence is TGTGCCAGCAGTCTTACAGGGGGCTTGGGCTACACCTTC.